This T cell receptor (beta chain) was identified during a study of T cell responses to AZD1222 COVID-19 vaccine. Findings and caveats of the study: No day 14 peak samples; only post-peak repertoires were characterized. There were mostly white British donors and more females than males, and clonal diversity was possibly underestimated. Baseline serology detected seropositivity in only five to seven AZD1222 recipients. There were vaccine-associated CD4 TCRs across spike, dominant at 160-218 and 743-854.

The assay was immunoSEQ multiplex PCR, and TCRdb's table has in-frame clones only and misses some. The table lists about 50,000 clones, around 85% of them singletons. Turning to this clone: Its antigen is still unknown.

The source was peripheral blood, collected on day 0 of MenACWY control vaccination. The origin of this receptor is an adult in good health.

The CDR3 loop is CASSIALDRDPYGYTF. CDR3 in DNA: TGTGCCAGTAGTATAGCCCTGGACAGGGATCCGTATGGCTACACCTTC. The chain is built from TRBV19 and TRBJ1-2, with 8 bases lining up with TRBD1. Germline loops: CDR1 LNHDA, CDR2 SQIVND (reference sequence). V was clipped by 1 base and J by 5 bases; unmatched bases: 9. This CDR3 is 16 amino acids long.